This T cell receptor (beta chain) was obtained from a study of blood T cell repertoires in COVID-19. Background on the study: The analysed material was cDNA or gDNA that came from T cells, B-cell-depleted T cells, or PBMCs.

The data were produced by immunoSEQ multiplex PCR, yet TCRdb's version contains in-frame clones alone and is incomplete. Counted here are roughly 170,000 clones, 86% occurring once; the ten biggest clones make up about a fifth. CDR1 and CDR2 (germline): MNHEY, SMNVEV (reference sequence). V lost 3 bases and J 3 bases, leaving 15 bases between the germline ends. The CDR3 contains 16 residues. This TCR came from a man between 65 and 79 years old with active or convalescent COVID-19. Sequencing used peripheral blood. The chain combines TRBV27 with TRBJ1-5; maybe TRBD1 (6 bases). The CDR3 region has the DNA TGTGCCAGCAGTTTTGGTCAGGGGAGAATCAATCAGCCCCAGCATTTT. Encoded protein: CASSFGQGRINQPQHF.